This T cell receptor beta chain was obtained from a study of blood T cell repertoires in COVID-19. This clone was recorded only once. The germline CDR1 and CDR2 sequences are SGDLS and YYNGEE. J lost 7 bases, V lost 0 bases, and 7 bases had no gene match. The CDR3 is made up of 15 amino acids. Assay: immunoSEQ multiplex PCR; the TCRdb copy retains only in-frame clones and omits some. This repertoire shows around 200,000 clones, 85% found once; its top ten account for 4.9%. V gene TRBV9 combines with J gene TRBJ1-5; 7 bases match TRBD1. The sequencing sample was made of peripheral blood. The TCR comes from a woman older than 75 with acute or convalescent COVID-19. CDR3 residues: CASSVGDGTAQPQHF. As DNA, the CDR3 is TGTGCCAGCAGCGTAGGAGATGGGACAGCCCAGCCCCAGCATTTT.